These 27 T cell receptor beta chains share one sample of origin, sequenced in a study of T-cell reconstitution after alpha-beta-depleted transplantation in children. Unique molecular identifiers were used in preparing the TCRbeta library. TCRdb used MiXCR to reprocess the PCR reads, holding one entry per CDR3 protein. The sample includes some 490,000 distinct CDR3 sequences, under 15% of them seen just once. This specimen consisted of PBMCs from the stem cell graft donor, obtained from the stem cell graft. The source is a human donor who donated a stem cell graft to a child with combined immunodeficiency.

This clonotype was recorded a few times. This rearrangement joins TRBV7-6 to TRBJ2-5; 13 nucleotides match TRBD2. The CDR3 has 17 residues. V was pared by 6 bases and J by 2 bases, with 9 bases of the junction left unmatched. The germline gives CDR1 SGHVS, CDR2 FNYEAQ. The CDR3 sequence is CASRQKTSGRVQETQYF. The CDR3 DNA follows: TGTGCCAGCAGGCAGAAAACTAGCGGGAGGGTTCAAGAGACCCAGTACTTC. The entire variable domain, with the rest obtained from reference TRBV7-6 and TRBJ2-5, is as follows: GAGVSQSPRYKVTKRGQDVALRCDPISGHVSLYWYRQALGQGPEFLTYFNYEAQQDKSGLPNDRFSAERPEGSISTLTIQRTEQRDSAMYRCASRQKTSGRVQETQYFGPGTRLLVL.

The table lists this clonotype with many counts. The chain links TRBV6-5 to TRBJ2-7, with 8 bases fitting TRBD1. V was clipped by 5 bases and J by 1 base; unmatched bases: 7. Germline-derived CDR1 and CDR2 are MNHEY and SVGAGI. CDR3 size: 15 residues. The CDR3 here is CASSNDRGHSYEQYF. The CDR3 bases are TGTGCCAGCAGTAACGACAGGGGCCATTCCTACGAGCAGTACTTC.

This clonotype was counted ten times or more. The chain combines TRBV7-8 with TRBJ2-2; 10 nucleotides agree with TRBD2. Trimming removed 5 bases from V and 1 base from J; junction bases left unmatched: 4. The length of the CDR3 is 16 residues. Germline V lookup: CDR1 SGHVS, CDR2 FQNEAQ. DNA for the CDR3: TGTGCCAGCAGCCTAAGGACTAGCGGGAACACCGGGGAGCTGTTTTTT. Translation: CASSLRTSGNTGELFF.

This clonotype showed up many times. The chain couples TRBV29-1 to TRBJ1-1; no clear D gene. Germline V CDR1 and CDR2: SQVTM, ANQGSEA. V lost 5 bases to trimming and J lost 1 base, with 11 bases between them. The CDR3 has 13 amino acids. In nucleotides, the CDR3 is TGCAGCGTTTCTAGGACCCCGAACACTGAAGCTTTCTTT. Translating gives CSVSRTPNTEAFF.

This clonotype was counted at least ten times. The gene calls are TRBV12-3 or TRBV12-4 and TRBJ2-5, with 8 bases that match TRBD1. The CDR3 contains 15 residues. Losses at the gene ends were 5 bases for V and 5 bases for J; bases not matched to a gene: 10. The CDR3 DNA reads as TGTGCCAGCAGTCCATACGACAGGGGCGGGGAGACCCAGTACTTC. Its translation: CASSPYDRGGETQYF.

This clonotype turned up a few times. The V and J genes are TRBV27 and TRBJ2-3; TRBD2 agrees at 10 bases. The germline V gene has CDR1 MNHEY and CDR2 SMNVEV (reference sequence). This CDR3 contains 15 residues. J lost 5 bases, V lost 2 bases, and 4 bases had no gene match. CDR3 loop: CASSLLASGRDTQYF. In nucleotides, the CDR3 is TGTGCCAGCAGTTTACTGGCTAGCGGGAGAGATACGCAGTATTTT.

This clonotype has a handful of counts. CDR3 in DNA: TGTGCCAGCAGTTCCGCATCCCCAAACAGGGGTTATTTCCGAGAGACCCAGTACTTC. This encodes CASSSASPNRGYFRETQYF. The chain uses TRBV12-3 or TRBV12-4 and TRBJ2-5; TRBD1 agrees at 7 bases. The trim removed 4 bases at V and 4 bases at J, leaving 21 bases unmatched. The CDR3 is 19 residues long.

This chain links TRBV5-1 with TRBJ2-1; 9 bases map to TRBD1. This CDR3 comprises 14 residues. CDR1 is SGHRS, CDR2 YFSETQ, per germline. V gave up 4 bases and J gave up 8 bases; unmatched junction bases: 7. CDR3 residues: CASSPGQGSDEQFF. For the CDR3, the DNA is TGCGCCAGCAGCCCGGGACAGGGTTCAGATGAGCAGTTCTTC.

This clonotype was recorded many times. The chain is built from TRBV3-1 and TRBJ2-1, with a possible D match to TRBD1 (5 bases). The CDR3 runs to 14 residues. V lost 4 bases to trimming and J lost 5 bases, with 12 bases between them. Germline V gene sequence: CDR1 LGHDT, CDR2 YNNKEL (reference sequence). CDR3 coding DNA: TGTGCCAGCAGCCGGACGGCAGGGAACAATGAGCAGTTCTTC. It codes for CASSRTAGNNEQFF.

This clonotype was recorded at least ten times. V gene TRBV29-1 combines with J gene TRBJ2-5; TRBD1 is a possible D gene (6 bases). V lost 7 bases and J 0 bases, leaving 12 bases between the germline ends. This CDR3 is built from 13 residues. Germline-derived CDR1 and CDR2 are SQVTM and ANQGSEA. This CDR3 reads CSGKQGYQETQYF. The DNA of the CDR3 is TGCAGCGGTAAACAGGGTTACCAAGAGACCCAGTACTTC.

This clonotype was seen repeatedly, ten times or more. The CDR3, as DNA: TGTGCCAGCAGTTACGACAGGGTGTCGAATGAGCAGTTCTTC. Residues: CASSYDRVSNEQFF. The chain is built from TRBV6-5 and TRBJ2-1; TRBD1 matches 7 bases. With 2 bases clipped from V and 7 bases from J, the junction kept 5 bases outside the gene matches. This CDR3 is 14 amino acids long. CDR1 is MNHEY, CDR2 SVGAGI, per germline.

In its sample, this clonotype was seen a few times. The chain joins TRBV4-3 to TRBJ2-4; D gene uncertain. V was pared by 0 bases and J by 9 bases, with 12 bases between. CDR1 is LGHNA, CDR2 YSLEER, per germline. The CDR3 has 14 residues. The CDR3 loop is CASSQDVGISIQYF. CDR3 sequence (DNA): TGCGCCAGCAGCCAAGACGTGGGGATAAGCATTCAGTACTTC.

This clonotype was seen just once. This chain links TRBV5-1 with TRBJ1-5; D gene unclear. The CDR3 sequence is 15 residues long. Germline V gene lookup returns CDR1 SGHRS and CDR2 YFSETQ. Trimming removed 2 bases at V and 3 bases at J, with 12 bases between. CDR3 nucleotide sequence: TGCGCCAGCAGCTTATCGGCCGCTGACAATCAGCCCCAGCATTTT. It encodes CASSLSAADNQPQHF. Full variable domain (missing parts from reference TRBV5-1 and TRBJ1-5): KAGVTQTPRYLIKTRGQQVTLSCSPISGHRSVSWYQQTPGQGLQFLFEYFSETQRNKGNFPGRFSGRQFSNSRSEMNVSTLELGDSALYLCASSLSAADNQPQHFGDGTRLSIL.

This clonotype was counted many times. The rearrangement links TRBV6-2 or TRBV6-3 to TRBJ2-5, with TRBD1 as a possible D gene (5 bases). Germline V gene sequence: CDR1 MNHEY, CDR2 SVGEGT. This CDR3 comprises 16 residues. Deletions cut 0 bases from V and 0 bases from J, with 11 bases between. CDR3 residues: CASSYSGQMYQETQYF. DNA of the CDR3: TGTGCCAGCAGTTACTCGGGGCAAATGTACCAAGAGACCCAGTACTTC.

V and J are TRBV29-1 and TRBJ2-2; possibly TRBD2 for D (5 bases). The length of the CDR3 is 12 residues. In germline, CDR1 is SQVTM, CDR2 ANQGSEA. V was cut by 7 bases and J by 0 bases, with 6 bases left in between. The CDR3 protein is CSGAANTGELFF. CDR3 nucleotides: TGCAGCGGAGCGGCGAACACCGGGGAGCTGTTTTTT.

The genes are TRBV29-1 and TRBJ2-3; 7 bases agree with TRBD1. Germline values: CDR1 SQVTM, CDR2 ANQGSEA. J lost 1 base, V lost 1 base, and 5 bases had no gene match. The length of the CDR3 is 15 residues. CDR3 DNA: TGCAGCGTTGAAGGCGACAGGGATGGCACAGATACGCAGTATTTT. It is translated as CSVEGDRDGTDTQYF.

The chain carries TRBV6-1 and TRBJ1-5; TRBD1 matches at 7 bases. CDR1 and CDR2 from the germline V gene are MNHNS and SASEGT. Unmatched junction bases numbered 5, after V lost 7 bases and J lost 2 bases. This CDR3 region has 14 residues. CDR3 sequence: CASIFGQGNQPQHF. CDR3 in DNA: TGTGCCAGCATCTTCGGACAGGGCAATCAGCCCCAGCATTTT.

The rearrangement joins TRBV4-3 to TRBJ2-7, with D possibly matching TRBD1 (5 bases). The V end was cut by 4 bases, the J end by 4 bases, with 14 bases between. The CDR3 length is 14 residues. Germline V lookup: CDR1 LGHNA, CDR2 YSLEER. CDR3 coding DNA: TGCGCCAGCAGCCCCTACCAGGGAACTTACGAGCAGTACTTC. This gives the protein CASSPYQGTYEQYF.

V is TRBV6-1 and J is TRBJ1-2; TRBD1 matches 10 bases. J lost 7 bases, V lost 6 bases, and 5 bases had no gene match. There are 13 residues in the CDR3. Germline V lookup: CDR1 MNHNS, CDR2 SASEGT. The CDR3: CASSRGQGIGYTF. Written as DNA, the CDR3 is TGTGCCAGCAGCCGGGGACAGGGGATTGGCTACACCTTC.

Many counts were recorded for this clonotype. One end of the junction fails to match germline, which may point to a read error. V is TRBV12-3 or TRBV12-4 and J is TRBJ2-7; D may be TRBD1 (6 bases). CDR3 length: 12 residues. CDR3 amino acids: CASSLAGDEQYF. The CDR3 DNA reads TGTGCCAGCAGCTTAGCAGGGGACGAGCAGTACTTC.

This clonotype was found many times. The V call is TRBV12-3 or TRBV12-4, the J call TRBJ2-1, with 11 bases matching TRBD1. The CDR3 totals 14 residues. With 6 bases clipped from V and 12 bases from J, the junction kept 10 bases outside the gene matches. The CDR3: CASSSGTGGIRQFF. As DNA, the CDR3 is TGTGCCAGCAGCTCCGGGACAGGGGGGATTCGGCAGTTCTTC.

The genes are TRBV12-3 or TRBV12-4 and TRBJ1-2; 10 bases are shared with TRBD1. The CDR3 covers 14 residues. V was clipped by 7 bases and J by 4 bases; unmatched bases: 6. The CDR3 here is CASTRQGAPYGYTF. CDR3 bases: TGTGCCAGCACTAGACAGGGGGCACCCTATGGCTACACCTTC.

This clonotype showed up just a few times. The chain joins TRBV20-1 to TRBJ1-2; 7 bases align to TRBD1. CDR3 length: 15 amino acids. CDR1 is DFQATT and CDR2 is SNEGSKA in the germline V gene (reference sequence). The J segment lost 5 bases and the V segment lost 2 bases, leaving 11 bases of the junction unmatched. CDR3 bases: TGCAGTGCTAGACCCTCAACCGGGACAGAGTATGGCTACACCTTC. It codes for CSARPSTGTEYGYTF.

This clonotype was seen only a few times. The genes are TRBV18 and TRBJ2-1; TRBD1 matches 7 bases. Germline values: CDR1 KGHSH, CDR2 LQKENI. Trimming took 3 bases from V and 5 from J; bases not matched to a gene: 4. The CDR3 is 14 residues long. As DNA, the CDR3 is TGTGCCAGCTCACCGAGGACAGGTGACAATGAGCAGTTCTTC. Translated, it gives CASSPRTGDNEQFF.

The gene calls are TRBV5-1 and TRBJ2-3; 14 positions agree with TRBD2. This CDR3 region has 17 residues. V was pared by 2 bases and J by 4 bases, with 6 bases of the junction left unmatched. CDR1 is SGHRS and CDR2 is YFSETQ in the germline V gene. Here the CDR3 reads CASSFRLAGGLSDTQYF. Written as DNA, the CDR3 is TGCGCCAGCAGCTTCCGACTAGCGGGAGGGTTATCAGATACGCAGTATTTT.

The genes are TRBV6-5 and TRBJ2-5, with 8 bases matching TRBD2. V lost 0 bases and J lost 5; bases outside the gene matches: 5. Germline V gives CDR1 MNHEY, CDR2 SVGAGI. The CDR3 totals 15 residues. The CDR3 region has the DNA TGTGCCAGCAGTTACTCGATTCCGGGGGGGGAGACCCAGTACTTC. It codes for CASSYSIPGGETQYF.

This clonotype came up a few times. The chain carries TRBV3-1 and TRBJ1-4; no definite D call. Germline CDR1 is LGHDT and CDR2 is YNNKEL (reference sequence). This CDR3 is built from 15 residues. V gave up 0 bases and J gave up 4 bases, with 9 bases separating them. CDR3 region: CASSQEGLLNEKLFF. The DNA for the CDR3 is TGTGCCAGCAGCCAAGAAGGGCTCCTTAATGAAAAACTGTTTTTT. The variable domain in full, completed from reference TRBV3-1 and TRBJ1-4, reads DTAVSQTPKYLVTQMGNDKSIKCEQNLGHDTMYWYKQDSKKFLKIMFSYNNKELIINETVPNRFSPKSPDKAHLNLHINSLELGDSAVYFCASSQEGLLNEKLFFGSGTQLSVL.